This T cell receptor (beta chain) appears in the sequencing data of a study of blood T cell repertoires in COVID-19. In the original processing: The assay estimated nucleated cells by amplifying reference gene primers. Assay used: immunoSEQ multiplex PCR; TCRdb lists only in-frame clones, some missing. V, J and clone size derive from that table, while D and trimming were established from the DNA sequence. The sample has approximately 170,000 clones; under 90% are singletons. CDR1 SGDLS and CDR2 YYNGEE come from the germline V gene. V lost 4 bases to trimming and J lost 7 bases; unmatched junction nucleotides: 13. The CDR3 is 15 amino acids. Enrolled through a virtual design, the participants were between about 18 and 100 years of age and came from about two dozen US areas.

This receptor was obtained from a woman between 45 and 65 years old who had recovered from COVID-19. V usage is TRBV9 and J usage is TRBJ2-7; the match to TRBD1 covers 8 bases. The sequenced sample was PBMCs or T cells enriched from blood (not recorded which). The CDR3 spells CASSTTGAGIGEQYF. CDR3 coding DNA: TGTGCCAGCAGCACGACAGGGGCCGGGATAGGTGAGCAGTACTTC.